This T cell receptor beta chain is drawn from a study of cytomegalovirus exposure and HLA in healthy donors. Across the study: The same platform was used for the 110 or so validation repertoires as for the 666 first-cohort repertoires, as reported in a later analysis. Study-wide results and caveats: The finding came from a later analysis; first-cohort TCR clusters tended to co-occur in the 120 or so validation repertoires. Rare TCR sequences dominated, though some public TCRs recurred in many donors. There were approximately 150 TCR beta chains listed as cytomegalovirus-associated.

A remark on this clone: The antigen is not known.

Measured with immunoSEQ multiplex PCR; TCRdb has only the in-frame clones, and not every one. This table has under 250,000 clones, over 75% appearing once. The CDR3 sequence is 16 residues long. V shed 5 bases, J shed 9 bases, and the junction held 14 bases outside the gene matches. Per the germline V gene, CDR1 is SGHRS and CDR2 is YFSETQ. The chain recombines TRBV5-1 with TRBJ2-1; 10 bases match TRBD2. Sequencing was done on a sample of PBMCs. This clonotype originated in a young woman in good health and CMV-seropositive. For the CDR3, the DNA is TGCGCCAGCAGATATGGTGCTAGCGGGAGTCGGGGTGAGCAGTTCTTC. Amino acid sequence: CASRYGASGSRGEQFF.